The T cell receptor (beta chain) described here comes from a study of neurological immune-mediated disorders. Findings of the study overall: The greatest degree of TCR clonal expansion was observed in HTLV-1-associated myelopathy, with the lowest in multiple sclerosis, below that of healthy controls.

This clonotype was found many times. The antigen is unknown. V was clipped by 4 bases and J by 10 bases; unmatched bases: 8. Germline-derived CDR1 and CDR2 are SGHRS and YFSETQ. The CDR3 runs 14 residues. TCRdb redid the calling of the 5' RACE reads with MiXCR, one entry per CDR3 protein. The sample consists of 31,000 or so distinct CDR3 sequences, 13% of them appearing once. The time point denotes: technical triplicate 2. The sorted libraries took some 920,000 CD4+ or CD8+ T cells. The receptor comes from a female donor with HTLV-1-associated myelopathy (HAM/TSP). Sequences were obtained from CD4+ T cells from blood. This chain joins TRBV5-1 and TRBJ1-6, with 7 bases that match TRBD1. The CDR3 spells CASSLGTDKSPLHF. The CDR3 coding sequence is TGCGCCAGCAGCCTCGGGACAGACAAATCACCCCTCCACTTT. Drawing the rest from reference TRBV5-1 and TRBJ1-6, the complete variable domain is KAGVTQTPRYLIKTRGQQVTLSCSPISGHRSVSWYQQTPGQGLQFLFEYFSETQRNKGNFPGRFSGRQFSNSRSEMNVSTLELGDSALYLCASSLGTDKSPLHFGNGTRLTVT.